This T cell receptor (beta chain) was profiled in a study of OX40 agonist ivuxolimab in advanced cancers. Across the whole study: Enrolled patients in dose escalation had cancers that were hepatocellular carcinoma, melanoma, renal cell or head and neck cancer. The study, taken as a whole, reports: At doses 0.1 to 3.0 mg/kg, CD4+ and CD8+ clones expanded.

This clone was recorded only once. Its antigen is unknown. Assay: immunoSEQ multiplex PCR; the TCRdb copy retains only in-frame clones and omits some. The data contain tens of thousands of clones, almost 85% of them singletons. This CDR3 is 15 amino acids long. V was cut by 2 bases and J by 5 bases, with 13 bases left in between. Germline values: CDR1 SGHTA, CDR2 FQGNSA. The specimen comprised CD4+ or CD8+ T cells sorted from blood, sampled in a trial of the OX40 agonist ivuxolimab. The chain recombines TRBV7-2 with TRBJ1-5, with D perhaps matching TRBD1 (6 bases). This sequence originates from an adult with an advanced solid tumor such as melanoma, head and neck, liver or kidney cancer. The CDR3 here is CASSLMGGADQPQHF. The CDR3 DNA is TGTGCCAGCAGCTTAATGGGGGGCGCGGATCAGCCCCAGCATTTT.